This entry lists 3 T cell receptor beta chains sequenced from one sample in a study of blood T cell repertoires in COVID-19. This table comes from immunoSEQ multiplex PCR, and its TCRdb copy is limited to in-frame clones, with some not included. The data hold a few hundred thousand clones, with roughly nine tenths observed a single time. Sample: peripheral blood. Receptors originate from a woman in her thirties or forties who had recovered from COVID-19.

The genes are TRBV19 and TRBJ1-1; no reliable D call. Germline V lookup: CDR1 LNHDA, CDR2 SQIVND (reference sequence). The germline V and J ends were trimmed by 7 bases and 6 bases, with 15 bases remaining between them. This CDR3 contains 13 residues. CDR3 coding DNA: TGTGCCAGTACCACAGCGCTGAGGGCTGAAGCTTTCTTT. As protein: CASTTALRAEAFF.

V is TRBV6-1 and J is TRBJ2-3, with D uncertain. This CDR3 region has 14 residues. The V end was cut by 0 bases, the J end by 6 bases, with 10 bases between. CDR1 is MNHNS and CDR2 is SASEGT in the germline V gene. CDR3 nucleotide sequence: TGTGCCAGCAGTGAAGCCTACCCCTGGGATACGCAGTATTTT. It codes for CASSEAYPWDTQYF.

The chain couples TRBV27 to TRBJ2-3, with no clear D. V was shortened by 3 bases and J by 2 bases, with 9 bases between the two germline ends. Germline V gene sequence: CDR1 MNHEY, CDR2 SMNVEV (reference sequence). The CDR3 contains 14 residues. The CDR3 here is CASSFGRPTDTQYF. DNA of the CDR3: TGTGCCAGCAGTTTTGGCAGGCCCACAGATACGCAGTATTTT.